The 12 T cell receptor beta chains listed next were all sequenced from one sample in a study of cytomegalovirus exposure and HLA in healthy donors. PCR was performed using 60 Vbeta and 13 Jbeta primers. Only in-frame clones appear in the TCRdb table, and some are missing; sequencing was by immunoSEQ multiplex PCR. Among around 190,000 clones listed, around 82% were seen once. What was sequenced was PBMCs. These receptors all stem from a woman aged 25 to 45 in good health and CMV-seropositive.

V is TRBV5-1 and J is TRBJ2-7, with 7 positions matching TRBD2. There are 16 residues in the CDR3. CDR1 and CDR2 (germline): SGHRS, YFSETQ. V gave up 0 bases and J gave up 7 bases; unmatched junction bases: 13. CDR3 bases: TGCGCCAGCAGCTTGGGGGAGGGTTCATCGGGTGGTGAGCAGTACTTC. Its protein is CASSLGEGSSGGEQYF. The whole variable domain, filled in from reference TRBV5-1 and TRBJ2-7, reads KAGVTQTPRYLIKTRGQQVTLSCSPISGHRSVSWYQQTPGQGLQFLFEYFSETQRNKGNFPGRFSGRQFSNSRSEMNVSTLELGDSALYLCASSLGEGSSGGEQYFGPGTRLTVT.

The chain carries TRBV28 and TRBJ1-5; 8 bases align to TRBD1. The CDR3 consists of 19 residues. Germline V gene data show CDR1 as MDHEN and CDR2 as SYDVKM. After removal of 5 bases from V and 3 bases from J, the junction contained 18 bases not matched to a gene. As DNA, the CDR3 is TGTGCCAGCAGTCCTCACGGACAGGGCTTTAATTTCGACAATCAGCCCCAGCATTTT. It translates to CASSPHGQGFNFDNQPQHF.

The chain joins TRBV7-4 to TRBJ1-2; TRBD1 matches at 8 bases. This CDR3 has 16 amino acids. Germline CDR1 SGHVT, CDR2 SQSDAQ. Unmatched junction bases numbered 9, after V lost 2 bases and J lost 4 bases. The CDR3 DNA reads as TGTGCCAGCAGCTTATCCCTACGAGACAGGGGCTATGGCTACACCTTC. Translated: CASSLSLRDRGYGYTF.

The chain employs TRBV7-2 and TRBJ1-3; 8 bases are shared with TRBD1. Germline assignment: CDR1 SGHTA and CDR2 FQGNSA. The V gene end was trimmed by 6 bases and the J gene end by 2 bases; junction bases not matched to a gene: 6. The CDR3 spans 15 residues. CDR3 protein: CASSTADRAGNTIYF. Written as DNA, the CDR3 is TGTGCCAGCAGTACCGCGGACAGGGCTGGAAACACCATATATTTT.

The chain is built from TRBV5-1 and TRBJ2-7; D might be TRBD2 (6 bases). The germline gives CDR1 SGHRS, CDR2 YFSETQ. The CDR3 is 14 amino acids. V dropped 0 bases and J dropped 3 bases, with 10 bases sitting between them. CDR3 sequence (DNA): TGCGCCAGCAGCTTGGAAAGGGGAGGCTACGAGCAGTACTTC. Its protein is CASSLERGGYEQYF.

The chain joins TRBV7-6 to TRBJ2-1, with D possibly being TRBD2 (7 bases). V was cut by 8 bases and J by 8 bases, with 19 bases left in between. Germline CDR1 reads SGHVS; CDR2 reads FNYEAQ. This CDR3 is 14 amino acids long. In DNA form, the CDR3 reads TGTGCCAGCCTAGGGGGGGAGCCCATCGATGAGCAGTTCTTC. Amino acid sequence: CASLGGEPIDEQFF.

The V call is TRBV30, the J call TRBJ1-2, with no clear D. The CDR3 consists of 15 residues. Germline V gives CDR1 GTSNPN, CDR2 SVGIG (reference sequence). The germline V and J ends were trimmed by 3 bases and 6 bases, with 20 bases remaining between them. DNA for the CDR3: TGTGCCTGGAGCCGGATGGTGGGCGGGATTCATGGCTACACCTTC. It specifies CAWSRMVGGIHGYTF. The variable domain in full, with the rest retrieved from reference TRBV30 and TRBJ1-2, is SQTIHQWPATLVQPVGSPLSLECTVEGTSNPNLYWYRQAAGRGLQLLFYSVGIGQISSEVPQNLSASRPQDRQFILSSKKLLLSDSGFYLCAWSRMVGGIHGYTFGSGTRLTVV.

J is TRBJ1-2 and V is TRBV28; 7 bases match TRBD1. Germline lookup yields CDR1 MDHEN and CDR2 SYDVKM. The CDR3 sequence is 17 residues long. After removal of 6 bases from V and 4 bases from J, the junction contained 17 bases not matched to a gene. Written as DNA, the CDR3 is TGTGCCAGCAGGGGGCTGGGACAGCGGTTTGTAGGCTATGGCTACACCTTC. It yields the protein CASRGLGQRFVGYGYTF.

The chain has TRBV6-6 and TRBJ1-4, with D uncertain. This CDR3 region has 13 residues. V lost 0 bases, J lost 6 bases, and 5 bases lay in between. CDR1 MNHNY and CDR2 SVGAGI come from the germline V gene (reference sequence). DNA for the CDR3: TGTGCCAGCAGTTACTCCCCTGATGAAAAACTGTTTTTT. It translates to CASSYSPDEKLFF.

The chain couples TRBV5-1 to TRBJ1-2; 9 positions match TRBD1. The junction had 9 bases not matched to a gene; V was cut back by 3 bases and J by 6 bases. The germline gives CDR1 SGHRS, CDR2 YFSETQ. This CDR3 has 15 residues. The CDR3: CASSWGDREADGYTF. The CDR3 region has the DNA TGCGCCAGCAGCTGGGGGGACAGGGAGGCCGATGGCTACACCTTC.

This clone was observed a single time. V and J are TRBV7-8 and TRBJ1-3, with a weak D call TRBD1 (5 bases). Germline V lookup: CDR1 SGHVS, CDR2 FQNEAQ. CDR3 length: 14 amino acids. V was pared by 1 base and J by 8 bases, with 12 bases between. The DNA for the CDR3 is TGTGCCAGCAGCTTAGGACAGTGGAGGGACACCATATATTTT. Amino acid sequence: CASSLGQWRDTIYF.

This clone was counted ten times or more. This chain joins TRBV11-2 and TRBJ2-7; 9 bases align to TRBD2. Germline CDR1 is SGHAT and CDR2 is FQNNGV. V dropped 5 bases and J dropped 2; count of bases not matched to a gene: 16. This CDR3 region has 18 residues. The CDR3 DNA reads as TGTGCCAGCAGCCTCGGTTACTCTAGCGGGGAGGGCCCCTACGAGCAGTACTTC. Protein: CASSLGYSSGEGPYEQYF.